Listed below are T cell receptor beta chains from one sample, sequenced in a study of blood T cell repertoires in COVID-19. Profiling relied on immunoSEQ multiplex PCR, and the TCRdb table lists in-frame clones only, not all of them. There are hundreds of thousands of clones in the sample; approximately 90% occur only once, and roughly 1.2% lies in the top ten. The sequenced sample was PBMCs or T cells enriched from blood (not recorded which). The receptor set was obtained from a man aged 30-40 years who had recovered from COVID-19. Each CDR3 is given without its conserved first and last residue. Fields, in order: J gene, V gene, CDR3 protein.

TRBJ1-4 | TRBV10-1 | ASSDPRVYGEKLF
TRBJ1-6 | TRBV6-2/TRBV6-3 | ASSKGGQGDSPLH
TRBJ2-2 | TRBV12-3/TRBV12-4 | ASSLQGPGELF
TRBJ2-5 | TRBV18 | ASSQQGGKTQY
TRBJ2-1 | TRBV4-3 | ASSQLARVSSSYNEQF
TRBJ2-5 | TRBV11-2 | ASSPRAGTALGETQY
TRBJ2-7 | TRBV7-2 | ASSLAGSSYEQY
TRBJ2-7 | TRBV4-2 | ASSQERGFTHEQY
TRBJ1-1 | TRBV5-1 | ASTSTSTSRNTEAF
TRBJ2-5 | TRBV27 | ASSSHDRDTSQETQY
TRBJ2-5 | TRBV6-6 | ASRGTSGSETQY
TRBJ2-3 | TRBV2 | ASSSTGSSTDTQY
TRBJ2-2 | TRBV3-1/TRBV3-2 | ASSQAYGLSGELF
TRBJ2-5 | TRBV10-3 | AISESGGTGGTQY
TRBJ2-7 | TRBV27 | ASSLGTDSYEQY
TRBJ2-1 | TRBV4-1 | ASSPTAGTGDYNEQF